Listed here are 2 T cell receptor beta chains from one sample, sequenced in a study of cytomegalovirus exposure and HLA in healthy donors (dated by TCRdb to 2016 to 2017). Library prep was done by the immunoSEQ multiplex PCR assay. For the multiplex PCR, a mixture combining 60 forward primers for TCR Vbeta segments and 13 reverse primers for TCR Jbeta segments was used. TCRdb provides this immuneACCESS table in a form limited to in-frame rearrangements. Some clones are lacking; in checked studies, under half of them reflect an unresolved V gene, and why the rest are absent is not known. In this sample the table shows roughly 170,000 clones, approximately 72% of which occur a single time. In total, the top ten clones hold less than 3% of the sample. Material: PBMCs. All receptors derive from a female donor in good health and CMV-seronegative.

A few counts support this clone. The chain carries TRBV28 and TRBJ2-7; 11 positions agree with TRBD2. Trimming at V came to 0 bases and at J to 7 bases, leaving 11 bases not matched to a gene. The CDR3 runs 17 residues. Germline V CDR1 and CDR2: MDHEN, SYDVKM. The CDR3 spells CASSLWVAGGPPREQYF. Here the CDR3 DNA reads TGTGCCAGCAGTTTATGGGTAGCGGGAGGGCCCCCTAGGGAGCAGTACTTC.

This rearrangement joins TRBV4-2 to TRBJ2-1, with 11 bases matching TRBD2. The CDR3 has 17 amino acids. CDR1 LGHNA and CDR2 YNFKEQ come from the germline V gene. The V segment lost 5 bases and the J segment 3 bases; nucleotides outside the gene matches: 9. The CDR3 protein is CASSLYPGLADYNEQFF. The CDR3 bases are TGTGCCAGCAGCTTGTACCCGGGACTAGCGGACTACAATGAGCAGTTCTTC.